This T cell receptor beta chain was obtained from a study of response to subunit inactivated influenza vaccine. This CDR3 contains 16 residues. From germline, CDR1 is SNHLY and CDR2 FYNNEI. V shed 4 bases and J shed 0 bases, with 10 bases lying between them. From the RT-PCR reads, TCRdb called clonotypes with MiXCR, one entry per CDR3 protein. The data hold roughly 570,000 distinct CDR3 sequences, with 11% to 15% observed a single time. The input for sequencing was PBMCs from blood, taken 12 days after vaccination. This chain links TRBV2 with TRBJ2-6; D unresolved. The receptor was isolated from a man aged 50 to 59 who received an inactivated influenza vaccine. Written as DNA, the CDR3 is TGTGCCAGCAGTGTTTTGTCCTTCTCTGGGGCCAACGTCCTGACTTTC. Its translation: CASSVLSFSGANVLTF.